What follows are 18 T cell receptor beta chains derived from one specimen sequenced in a study of blood T cell repertoires in COVID-19. This table comes from immunoSEQ multiplex PCR, and its TCRdb copy is limited to in-frame clones, with some not included. The top ten clones hold roughly 3% of a sample with 75,000 to 95,000 clones, about 88% of them seen once. The sample taken for sequencing was peripheral blood. These receptors all stem from a woman over 75 with acute or convalescent COVID-19.

The CDR3 coding sequence is TGTGCCAGCAGTTTGCAAGGACTGGGGACAGGGGGTGCCCCCCTCCACTTT. Its translation: CASSLQGLGTGGAPLHF. The chain has TRBV28 and TRBJ1-6; 11 bases map to TRBD1. Per germline, CDR1 MDHEN and CDR2 SYDVKM. This CDR3 region has 17 residues. V was pared by 3 bases and J by 13 bases, with 14 bases of the junction left unmatched. The whole variable domain, filled in from reference TRBV28 and TRBJ1-6, reads DVKVTQSSRYLVKRTGEKVFLECVQDMDHENMFWYRQDPGLGLRLIYFSYDVKMKEKGDIPEGYSVSREKKERFSLILESASTNQTSMYLCASSLQGLGTGGAPLHFGNGTRLTVT.

The genes are TRBV18 and TRBJ1-6; 7 bases fit TRBD1. The germline gives CDR1 KGHSH, CDR2 LQKENI. Germline trimming cut 2 bases from V and 7 bases from J; bases unmatched to any gene: 5. The CDR3 covers 15 residues. The CDR3 sequence: CASSPRTGHNSPLHF. The CDR3 nucleotides read TGTGCCAGCTCACCAAGGACAGGACACAATTCACCCCTCCACTTT.

This clone was detected only once. J is TRBJ2-1 and V is TRBV27, with unresolved D. V was cut by 2 bases and J by 4 bases, with 12 bases left in between. This CDR3 has 15 amino acids. The germline gives CDR1 MNHEY, CDR2 SMNVEV (reference sequence). In DNA form, the CDR3 reads TGTGCCAGCAGTTTAAGCCCCCTATGGTACAATGAGCAGTTCTTC. Residues: CASSLSPLWYNEQFF.

This clone was recorded a few times. The genes are TRBV11-3 and TRBJ1-3; D is possibly TRBD1 (6 bases). Germline CDR1 SGHNT, CDR2 YENEEA. The V gene lost 8 bases and the J gene lost 4 bases, with 12 bases spanning the gap. The CDR3 sequence is 13 residues long. The chain's CDR3 is CASSGASGNTIYF. The CDR3 DNA is TGTGCCAGCTCAGGGGCGTCGGGAAACACCATATATTTT.

This clone came up once. V gene TRBV2 combines with J gene TRBJ2-1; no clear D gene. Germline V gene lookup returns CDR1 SNHLY and CDR2 FYNNEI. This CDR3 spans 13 amino acids. With 6 bases removed from V and 4 bases from J, the gap between germline ends came to 10 bases. This chain's CDR3 is CASSLLNYNEQFF. The CDR3 bases are TGTGCCAGCAGCTTGTTAAATTACAATGAGCAGTTCTTC.

The chain is built from TRBV6-1 and TRBJ1-1, with 7 bases fitting TRBD1. In germline, CDR1 is MNHNS, CDR2 SASEGT. V lost 0 bases and J lost 0; bases outside the gene matches: 1. CDR3 length: 15 amino acids. CDR3 sequence reads: CASSEAGGMNTEAFF. The CDR3 bases are TGTGCCAGCAGTGAAGCAGGGGGCATGAACACTGAAGCTTTCTTT.

V gene TRBV18 combines with J gene TRBJ1-1; tentative D call: TRBD1 (6 bases). CDR3 length: 14 residues. Per the germline V gene, CDR1 is KGHSH and CDR2 is LQKENI. Trimming took 0 bases from V and 11 from J, leaving 16 bases between them. CDR3 DNA: TGTGCCAGCTCACCACCACCAGGGCAGGGGAGCGCTTTCTTT. This gives the protein CASSPPPGQGSAFF.

The CDR3 sequence is CAWSSTGSPAQYF. The CDR3 DNA sequence: TGTGCCTGGAGTTCGACAGGAAGCCCGGCGCAGTACTTC. The chain carries TRBV30 and TRBJ2-7, with D maybe TRBD1 (6 bases). The CDR3 consists of 13 residues. Germline loops: CDR1 GTSNPN, CDR2 SVGIG (reference sequence). The V and J ends lost 2 bases and 9 bases respectively, with 17 bases between them.

V gene TRBV7-2 combines with J gene TRBJ2-3, with a tentative D call TRBD1 (6 bases). The CDR3 has 15 residues. Germline V lookup: CDR1 SGHTA, CDR2 FQGNSA. V lost 0 bases to trimming and J lost 8 bases, with 15 bases between them. CDR3 DNA: TGTGCCAGCAGCTTAGCGACCCAACTGGGGGCTACGCAGTATTTT. Protein: CASSLATQLGATQYF.

This rearrangement joins TRBV6-1 to TRBJ2-7; 7 bases are a match to TRBD2. CDR1 and CDR2 from the germline V gene are MNHNS and SASEGT. This CDR3 has 16 amino acids. Germline trimming cut 4 bases from V and 2 bases from J; bases unmatched to any gene: 11. Here the CDR3 DNA reads TGTGCCAGCAGTGCTGCGGGGGTGGGACCCGCCTACGAGCAGTACTTC. Its translation: CASSAAGVGPAYEQYF.

Details on this clone: The junction differs from germline at one of its ends, possibly a read error. V gene TRBV3-1 (or the pseudogene TRBV3-2) combines with J gene TRBJ2-1, with a weak D call TRBD1 (6 bases). Germline V gene sequence: CDR1 LGHDT, CDR2 YNNKEL (reference sequence). The CDR3 totals 13 residues. For the CDR3, the DNA is TGTGCCAGCAGGCAAGACAGGCCCTATGAGCAGTTCTTC. This translates into CASRQDRPYEQFF.

The genes are TRBV4-2 and TRBJ2-1; the D gene is possibly TRBD1 (7 bases). CDR3 length: 14 residues. With 0 bases removed from V and 9 bases from J, the gap between germline ends came to 12 bases. The V gene's germline CDR1 is LGHNA and CDR2 YNFKEQ. The CDR3 spells CASSQDRGDGEQFF. CDR3 nucleotides: TGTGCCAGCAGCCAAGACAGGGGGGACGGTGAGCAGTTCTTC.

This chain links TRBV6-2 or TRBV6-3 with TRBJ1-4, with 7 bases aligning to TRBD1. This CDR3 has 21 amino acids. Germline V gene sequence: CDR1 MNHEY, CDR2 SVGEGT. The J segment lost 7 bases and the V segment lost 1 base, leaving 24 bases of the junction unmatched. Written as DNA, the CDR3 is TGTGCCAGCAGTTACTTCACTCGAACGGGTGGGATAACAGGGGTGGTTGAAAAACTGTTTTTT. It is translated as CASSYFTRTGGITGVVEKLFF.

The chain couples TRBV6-5 to TRBJ2-7, with a weak D call TRBD1 (5 bases). V shed 8 bases and J shed 0 bases, with 11 bases lying between them. Germline values: CDR1 MNHEY, CDR2 SVGAGI. The CDR3 is made up of 13 amino acids. The CDR3 protein is CASRRQSSYEQYF. The CDR3 nucleotides read TGTGCCAGCCGCCGACAGTCCTCCTACGAGCAGTACTTC.

This clone was seen once. This sequence joins TRBV19 and TRBJ1-2; TRBD1 might be the D (5 bases). The V and J ends lost 1 base and 5 bases respectively, with 8 bases between them. CDR1 and CDR2 (germline): LNHDA, SQIVND (reference sequence). The CDR3 has 13 residues. The CDR3 nucleotides are TGTGCCAGTAGTATAGGACAGATGTATGGCTACACCTTC. Encoded protein: CASSIGQMYGYTF.

The V call is TRBV5-4, the J call TRBJ1-4; TRBD1 aligns across 8 bases. Germline V gives CDR1 SGHNT, CDR2 YYREEE (reference sequence). This CDR3 spans 16 amino acids. V lost 0 bases to trimming and J lost 8 bases; unmatched junction nucleotides: 9. The CDR3 is CASSLASGTGGEKLFF. The CDR3 DNA is TGTGCCAGCAGCTTGGCCTCTGGGACAGGAGGCGAAAAACTGTTTTTT.

The CDR3 sequence: CASSLDLSSYEQYF. In DNA, the CDR3 is TGTGCCAGCAGCTTAGATCTCAGCTCCTACGAGCAGTACTTC. This rearrangement joins TRBV11-2 to TRBJ2-7, with D uncertain. This CDR3 has 14 amino acids. Germline CDR1 reads SGHAT; CDR2 reads FQNNGV. Between the trimmed V and J ends, which lost 0 bases and 0 bases, there was a span of 6 bases.

The CDR3 is CASSSTTGGETQYF. DNA for the CDR3: TGCGCCAGCAGCTCGACGACAGGGGGGGAGACCCAGTACTTC. The chain uses TRBV5-1 and TRBJ2-5; 9 nucleotides match TRBD1. V trimming: 3 bases; J trimming: 5 bases; junction bases outside the gene matches: 5. The CDR3 consists of 14 residues. Germline lookup yields CDR1 SGHRS and CDR2 YFSETQ.